The 4 T cell receptor beta chains reported below all come from one sample, sequenced in a study of blood T cell repertoires in COVID-19. Using immunoSEQ multiplex PCR, the repertoire was profiled, and TCRdb retains in-frame clones only, with some absent. The table lists around 100,000 clones, approximately 80% of them singletons. Sequenced material: peripheral blood. All receptors come from a human donor in a cohort sampled during active COVID-19.

The V gene is TRBV11-3, the J gene TRBJ2-3, with a weak D call TRBD2 (5 bases). Looked up from germline, CDR1 is SGHNT and CDR2 is YENEEA. This CDR3 is built from 17 residues. V was pared by 3 bases and J by 2 bases, with 18 bases between. The CDR3 loop is CASSFGDAPRHTDTQYF. The CDR3 bases are TGTGCCAGCAGCTTCGGGGATGCACCTCGCCACACAGATACGCAGTATTTT.

The V and J genes are TRBV7-2 and TRBJ1-1, with TRBD1 as a possible D gene (5 bases). Germline V CDR1 and CDR2: SGHTA, FQGNSA. Trimming pared 1 base from V and 1 base from J, leaving 7 bases between. There are 14 residues in the CDR3. Here the CDR3 reads CASSLGGGNTEAFF. Here the CDR3 DNA reads TGTGCCAGCAGCTTAGGCGGGGGGAACACTGAAGCTTTCTTT.

The chain employs TRBV12-5 and TRBJ2-1; TRBD2 aligns across 13 bases. In germline, CDR1 is LGHNT, CDR2 FRNRAP. V was pared by 1 base and J by 10 bases, with 16 bases of the junction left unmatched. This CDR3 contains 19 residues. The CDR3 coding sequence is TGTGCTAGTGGTTTGGGGACCGGGACTAGCGGGGTAGCACGTTTGGAGCAGTTCTTC. Its translation: CASGLGTGTSGVARLEQFF.

This clone was seen a few times. The chain combines TRBV11-2 with TRBJ1-1; D is undetermined. Germline V gene sequence: CDR1 SGHAT, CDR2 FQNNGV. Between the trimmed V and J ends, which lost 1 base and 0 bases, there was a span of 6 bases. The CDR3 has 14 amino acids. Written as DNA, the CDR3 is TGTGCCAGCAGCTTAGGAGGAGTGAACACTGAAGCTTTCTTT. This encodes CASSLGGVNTEAFF.